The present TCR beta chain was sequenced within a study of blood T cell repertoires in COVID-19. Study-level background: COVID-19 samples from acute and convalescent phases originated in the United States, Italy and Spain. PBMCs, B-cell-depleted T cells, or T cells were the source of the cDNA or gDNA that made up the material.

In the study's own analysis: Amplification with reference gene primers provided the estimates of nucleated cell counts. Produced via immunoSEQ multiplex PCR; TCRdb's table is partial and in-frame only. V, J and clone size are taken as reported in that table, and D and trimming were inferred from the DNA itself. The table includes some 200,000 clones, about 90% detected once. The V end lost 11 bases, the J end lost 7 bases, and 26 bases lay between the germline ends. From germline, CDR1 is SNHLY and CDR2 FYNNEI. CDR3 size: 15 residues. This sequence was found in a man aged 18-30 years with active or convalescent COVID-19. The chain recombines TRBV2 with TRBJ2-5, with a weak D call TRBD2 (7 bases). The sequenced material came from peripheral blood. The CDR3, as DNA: TGTGCCGGAGGGGGACTACTACACCCCAAAGGGACCCAGTACTTC. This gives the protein CAGGGLLHPKGTQYF. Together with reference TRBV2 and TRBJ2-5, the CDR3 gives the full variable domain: EPEVTQTPSHQVTQMGQEVILRCVPISNHLYFYWYRQILGQKVEFLVSFYNNEISEKSEIFDDQFSVERPDGSNFTLKIRSTKLEDSAMYFCAGGGLLHPKGTQYFGPGTRLLVL.